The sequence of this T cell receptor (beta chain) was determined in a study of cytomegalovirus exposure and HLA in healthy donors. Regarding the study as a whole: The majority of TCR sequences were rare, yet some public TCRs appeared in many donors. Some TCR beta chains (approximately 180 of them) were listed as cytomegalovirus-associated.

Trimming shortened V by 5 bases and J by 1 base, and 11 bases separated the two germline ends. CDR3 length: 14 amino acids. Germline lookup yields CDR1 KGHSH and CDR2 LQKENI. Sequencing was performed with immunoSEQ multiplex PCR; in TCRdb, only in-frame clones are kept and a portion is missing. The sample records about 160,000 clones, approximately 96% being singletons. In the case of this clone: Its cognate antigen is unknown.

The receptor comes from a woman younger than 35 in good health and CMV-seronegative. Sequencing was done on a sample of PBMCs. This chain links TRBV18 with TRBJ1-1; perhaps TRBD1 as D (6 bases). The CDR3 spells CASSIQGKNTEAFF. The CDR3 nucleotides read TGTGCCAGCTCAATACAGGGAAAGAACACTGAAGCTTTCTTT. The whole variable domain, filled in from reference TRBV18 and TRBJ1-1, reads NAGVMQNPRHLVRRRGQEARLRCSPMKGHSHVYWYRQLPEEGLKFMVYLQKENIIDESGMPKERFSAEFPKEGPSILRIQQVVRGDSAAYFCASSIQGKNTEAFFGQGTRLTVV.